Detailed here is one TCR beta chain. Profiled with immunoSEQ multiplex PCR; TCRdb holds only in-frame clones, not every one. Among about 180,000 clones listed, 82% were seen once. This CDR3 has 12 residues. The data were obtained in a study of blood T cell repertoires in COVID-19. Turning to the study itself: The analysed material was cDNA or gDNA that came from T cells, B-cell-depleted T cells, or PBMCs.

This sequence was found in a woman aged 70-85 years with acute or convalescent COVID-19. The sequencing input was peripheral blood. This chain connects TRBV21-1 to TRBJ2-4; TRBD1, the D gene given by the table, was not confirmed from the DNA. TRBV21-1 is flagged as a pseudogene. DNA of the CDR3: TGTGCCAGCAGACAGGGTCTTCACATTCAGTACTTC. Its translation: CASRQGLHIQYF.